What follows are 13 T cell receptor beta chains derived from one specimen sequenced in a study of T-cell memory formation after mild COVID-19. Each CDR3 protein gets one entry after TCRdb re-called the 5' RACE reads with MiXCR. Of roughly 350,000 distinct CDR3 sequences in the sample, 25% to 30% were seen once. Specimen: PBMCs or a T cell subset sorted from them (not recorded which). Source of these receptors: an adult woman who had mild COVID-19 (a few samples of this study predate the infection). Cell type and time point are not known.

This clonotype was detected a few times. The V call is TRBV25-1, the J call TRBJ2-7, with 10 bases identical to TRBD2. The CDR3 has 16 residues. V was pared by 4 bases and J by 12 bases, with 18 bases of the junction left unmatched. Germline assignment: CDR1 MGHDK and CDR2 SYGVNS. The CDR3 protein is CASSAPGLAPAQRLYF. In nucleotides, the CDR3 is TGTGCCAGCAGTGCCCCGGGACTAGCGCCAGCCCAGAGGCTGTACTTC.

This clonotype has just a few counts. The CDR3 nucleotides read TGTGCCAGCAGCCCCGGACTAGCGGGACGAGAGCAGTTCTTC. Translated, it gives CASSPGLAGREQFF. The rearrangement links TRBV7-2 to TRBJ2-1, with 12 bases aligning to TRBD2. The germline V gene has CDR1 SGHTA and CDR2 FQGNSA. The CDR3 consists of 14 residues. V trimming: 5 bases; J trimming: 10 bases; junction bases outside the gene matches: 6.

The CDR3 nucleotides read TGCGCCAGCAGCCAAGGCACAGGGATGAACACTGAAGCTTTCTTT. Translating it yields CASSQGTGMNTEAFF. The V and J genes are TRBV4-1 and TRBJ1-1; D is possibly TRBD1 (6 bases). Trimming took off 1 base at V and 0 bases at J, with 9 bases between the two ends. This CDR3 contains 15 residues. Germline lookup yields CDR1 MGHRA and CDR2 YSYEKL.

V and J are TRBV5-1 and TRBJ2-3, with 9 bases fitting TRBD2. V was clipped by 0 bases and J by 0 bases; unmatched bases: 5. The CDR3 contains 17 residues. The V gene's germline CDR1 is SGHRS and CDR2 YFSETQ. CDR3 loop: CASSLGASGDSTDTQYF. The CDR3 coding sequence is TGCGCCAGCAGCTTGGGCGCTAGCGGGGATAGCACAGATACGCAGTATTTT.

This chain links TRBV29-1 with TRBJ2-7; TRBD2 matches at 8 bases. Germline values: CDR1 SQVTM, CDR2 ANQGSEA. J lost 3 bases, V lost 4 bases, and 11 bases had no gene match. This CDR3 region has 15 residues. DNA of the CDR3: TGCAGCGTTGGATACGCCACGGGGGGGAACTACGAGCAGTACTTC. Its protein is CSVGYATGGNYEQYF.

This clonotype was seen a handful of times. The V call is TRBV10-2, the J call TRBJ2-2; TRBD2 aligns across 14 bases. Per the germline V gene, CDR1 is WSHSY and CDR2 is SAAADI. Trimming removed 6 bases from V and 0 bases from J; junction bases left unmatched: 3. The CDR3 covers 17 residues. The CDR3 DNA reads as TGCGCCAGCAGAAGGACTAGCGGGGGGCCGAACACCGGGGAGCTGTTTTTT. Amino acid sequence: CASRRTSGGPNTGELFF.

This clonotype appeared a few times. The chain joins TRBV5-1 to TRBJ2-1; 7 nucleotides align to TRBD1. The CDR3 loop spans 14 amino acids. Unmatched junction bases numbered 3, after V lost 0 bases and J lost 6 bases. The germline V gene has CDR1 SGHRS and CDR2 YFSETQ. DNA of the CDR3: TGCGCCAGCAGCTTGGGGGGGACAGTCAATGAGCAGTTCTTC. It encodes CASSLGGTVNEQFF.

This clonotype showed up just a few times. The chain carries TRBV5-1 and TRBJ1-2; weak D call: TRBD1 (5 bases). This CDR3 is built from 17 residues. The germline V gene encodes CDR1 SGHRS and CDR2 YFSETQ. Trimming removed 4 bases from V and 6 bases from J, with 25 bases in between. The CDR3 sequence: CASSVSSRDGPRNGYTF. The CDR3 DNA follows: TGCGCCAGCAGCGTGAGCAGCCGGGACGGACCTAGAAATGGCTACACCTTC.

The chain couples TRBV12-3 or TRBV12-4 to TRBJ1-2; D possibly corresponds to TRBD1 (5 bases). Trimming left V 6 bases short and J 5 bases short, with 16 bases between. The CDR3 spans 14 residues. The DNA of the CDR3 is TGTGCCAGCAGCCCGACCTTGGCAGGGTATGGCTACACCTTC. Protein product: CASSPTLAGYGYTF.

The chain employs TRBV20-1 and TRBJ2-7; a possible D gene is TRBD1 (5 bases). Per the germline V gene, CDR1 is DFQATT and CDR2 is SNEGSKA (reference sequence). The CDR3 covers 12 residues. V dropped 1 base and J dropped 3 bases, with 7 bases sitting between them. The CDR3 nucleotides are TGCAGTGCTAGAGTGACAGACTACGAGCAGTACTTC. Translation: CSARVTDYEQYF.

This clonotype was counted a few times. The V call is TRBV12-3 or TRBV12-4, the J call TRBJ2-3; D perhaps matches TRBD1 (5 bases). The length of the CDR3 is 15 residues. Trimming took 3 bases from V and 1 from J, leaving 11 bases between them. In nucleotides, the CDR3 is TGTGCCAGCAGTTTGACAGTCTCGGGCACAGATACGCAGTATTTT. Encoded protein: CASSLTVSGTDTQYF.

The rearrangement uses TRBV6-5 and TRBJ1-1; D perhaps matches TRBD1 (5 bases). The CDR3 length is 15 residues. V gave up 6 bases and J gave up 2 bases, with 16 bases separating them. Germline-derived CDR1 and CDR2 are MNHEY and SVGAGI. DNA of the CDR3: TGTGCCAGCAGCCGACCCGGGAGGGGCAACACTGAAGCTTTCTTT. Protein product: CASSRPGRGNTEAFF.

V usage is TRBV5-5 and J usage is TRBJ2-3; 12 bases match TRBD2. CDR3 size: 18 residues. Germline CDR1 reads SGHKS; CDR2 reads YYEKEE (reference sequence). V lost 7 bases, J lost 3 bases, and 15 bases stayed unmatched. The CDR3 DNA sequence: TGTGCCAGCTTCCATCCGGGACTAGCGGGTCTACGAACAGATACGCAGTATTTT. It specifies CASFHPGLAGLRTDTQYF. Drawing the rest from reference TRBV5-5 and TRBJ2-3, the complete variable domain is DAGVTQSPTHLIKTRGQQVTLRCSPISGHKSVSWYQQVLGQGPQFIFQYYEKEERGRGNFPDRFSARQFPNYSSELNVNALLLGDSALYLCASFHPGLAGLRTDTQYFGPGTRLTVL.